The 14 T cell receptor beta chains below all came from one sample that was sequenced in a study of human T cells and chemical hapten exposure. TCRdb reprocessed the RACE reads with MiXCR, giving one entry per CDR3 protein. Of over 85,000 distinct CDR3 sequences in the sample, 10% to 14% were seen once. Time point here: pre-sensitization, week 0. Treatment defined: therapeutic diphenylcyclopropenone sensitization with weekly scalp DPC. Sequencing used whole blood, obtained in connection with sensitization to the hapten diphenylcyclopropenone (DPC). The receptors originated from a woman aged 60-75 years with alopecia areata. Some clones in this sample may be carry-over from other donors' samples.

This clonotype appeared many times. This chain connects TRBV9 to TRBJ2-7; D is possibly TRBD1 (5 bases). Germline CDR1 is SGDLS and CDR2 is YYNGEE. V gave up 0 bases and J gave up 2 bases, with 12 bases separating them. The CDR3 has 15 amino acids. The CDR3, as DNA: TGTGCCAGCAGCGTAGAGGGGTCACCCACCTACGAGCAGTACTTC. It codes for CASSVEGSPTYEQYF. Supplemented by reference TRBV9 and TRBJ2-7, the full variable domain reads DSGVTQTPKHLITATGQRVTLRCSPRSGDLSVYWYQQSLDQGLQFLIQYYNGEERAKGNILERFSAQQFPDLHSELNLSSLELGDSALYFCASSVEGSPTYEQYFGPGTRLTVT.

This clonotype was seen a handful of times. The CDR3 loop is CSASGASDHTDTQYF. CDR3 sequence (DNA): TGCAGTGCTAGTGGGGCTAGCGACCACACAGATACGCAGTATTTT. This rearrangement joins TRBV20-1 to TRBJ2-3; possible D gene TRBD2, 6 bases. CDR1 and CDR2 from the germline V gene are DFQATT and SNEGSKA (reference sequence). This CDR3 spans 15 amino acids. V dropped 3 bases and J dropped 2 bases, with 15 bases sitting between them.

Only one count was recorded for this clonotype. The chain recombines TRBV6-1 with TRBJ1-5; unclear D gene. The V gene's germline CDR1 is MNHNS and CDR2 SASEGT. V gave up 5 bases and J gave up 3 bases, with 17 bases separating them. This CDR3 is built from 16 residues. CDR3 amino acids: CASSSSPDKLNQPQHF. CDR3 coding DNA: TGTGCCAGCAGTTCCTCCCCCGACAAGCTCAATCAGCCCCAGCATTTT.

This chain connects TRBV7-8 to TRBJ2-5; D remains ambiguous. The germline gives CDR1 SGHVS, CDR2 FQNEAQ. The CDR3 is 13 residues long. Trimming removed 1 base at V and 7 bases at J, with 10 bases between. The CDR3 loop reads CASSLGTDGTQYF. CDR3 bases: TGTGCCAGCAGCTTAGGGACGGACGGGACCCAGTACTTC.

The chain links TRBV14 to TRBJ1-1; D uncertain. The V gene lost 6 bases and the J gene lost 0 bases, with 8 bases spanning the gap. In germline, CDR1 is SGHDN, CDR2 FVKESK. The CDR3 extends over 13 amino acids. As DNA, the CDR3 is TGTGCCAGCAGTCAGTCGGTGAACACTGAAGCTTTCTTT. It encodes CASSQSVNTEAFF.

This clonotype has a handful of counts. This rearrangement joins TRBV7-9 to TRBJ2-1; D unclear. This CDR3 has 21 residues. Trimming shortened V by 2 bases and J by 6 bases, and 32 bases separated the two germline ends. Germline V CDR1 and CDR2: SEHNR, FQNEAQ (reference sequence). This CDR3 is CASSLFGRGVRTPLVPNEQFF. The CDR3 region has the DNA TGTGCCAGCAGCTTATTCGGACGAGGCGTGAGGACGCCTCTGGTCCCCAATGAGCAGTTCTTC.

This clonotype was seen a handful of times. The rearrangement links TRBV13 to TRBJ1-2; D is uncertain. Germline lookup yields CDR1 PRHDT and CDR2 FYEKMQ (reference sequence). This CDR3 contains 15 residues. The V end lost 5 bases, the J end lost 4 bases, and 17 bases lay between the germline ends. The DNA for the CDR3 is TGTGCCAGCAGCCTCAAGGCAAGGGCGGCCTATGGCTACACCTTC. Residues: CASSLKARAAYGYTF.

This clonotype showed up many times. The CDR3 reads CAWEASGSYNSPLHF. CDR3 sequence (DNA): TGTGCCTGGGAGGCCAGCGGCTCCTATAATTCACCCCTCCACTTT. J is TRBJ1-6 and V is TRBV30; no reliable D call. Germline V CDR1 and CDR2: GTSNPN, SVGIG (reference sequence). V gave up 5 bases and J gave up 0 bases, with 11 bases separating them. This CDR3 is built from 15 residues.

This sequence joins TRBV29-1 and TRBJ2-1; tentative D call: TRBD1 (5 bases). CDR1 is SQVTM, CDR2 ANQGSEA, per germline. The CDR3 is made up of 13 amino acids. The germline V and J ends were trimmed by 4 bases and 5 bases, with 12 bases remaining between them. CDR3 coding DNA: TGCAGCGTTGGCCCAGGGAACCACAATGAGCAGTTCTTC. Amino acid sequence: CSVGPGNHNEQFF.

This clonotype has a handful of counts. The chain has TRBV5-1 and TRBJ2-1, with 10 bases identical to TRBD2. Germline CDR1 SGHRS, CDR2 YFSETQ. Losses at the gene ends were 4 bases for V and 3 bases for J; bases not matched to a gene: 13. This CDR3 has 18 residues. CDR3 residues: CASSPRPWASGSYNEQFF. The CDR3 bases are TGCGCCAGCAGCCCCCGCCCCTGGGCTAGCGGGAGCTACAATGAGCAGTTCTTC.

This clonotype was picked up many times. Here the CDR3 DNA reads TGTGCCAGCAGCCCCTATGGGGGTTATCAAGAGACCCAGTACTTC. This gives the protein CASSPYGGYQETQYF. The chain uses TRBV7-8 and TRBJ2-5, with D possibly being TRBD1 or TRBD2 (5 bases each). The CDR3 spans 15 residues. The V and J ends lost 5 bases and 2 bases respectively, with 15 bases between them. The germline V gene encodes CDR1 SGHVS and CDR2 FQNEAQ.

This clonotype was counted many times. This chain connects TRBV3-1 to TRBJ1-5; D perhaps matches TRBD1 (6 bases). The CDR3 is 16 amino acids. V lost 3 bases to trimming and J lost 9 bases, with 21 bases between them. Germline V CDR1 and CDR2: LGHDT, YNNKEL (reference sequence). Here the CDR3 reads CASSQAPRGTLWPQHF. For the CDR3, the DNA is TGTGCCAGCAGCCAGGCGCCACGGGGGACACTATGGCCCCAGCATTTT.

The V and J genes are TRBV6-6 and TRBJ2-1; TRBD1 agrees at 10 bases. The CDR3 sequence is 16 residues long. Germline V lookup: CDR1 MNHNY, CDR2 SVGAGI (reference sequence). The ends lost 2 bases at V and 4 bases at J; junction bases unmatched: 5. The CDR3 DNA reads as TGTGCCAGCAGTTACGGCGACAGGGGGCCATACAATGAGCAGTTCTTC. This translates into CASSYGDRGPYNEQFF.

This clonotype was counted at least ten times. CDR3 DNA: TGCAGTGCTAGAGGGGGACTAGCGGATCCGGAGACCCAGTACTTC. Amino acids: CSARGGLADPETQYF. The chain has TRBV20-1 and TRBJ2-5, with 11 bases identical to TRBD2. V was clipped by 1 base and J by 5 bases; unmatched bases: 6. Germline V gene lookup returns CDR1 DFQATT and CDR2 SNEGSKA (reference sequence). The CDR3 length is 15 residues.